Listed below are T cell receptor beta chains from one sample, sequenced in a study of T cell changes during pregnancy in multiple sclerosis. Clones were read by immunoSEQ multiplex PCR, and TCRdb kept only the in-frame ones, dropping some. The sample contains about 130,000 clones, 90% to 96% of which appear only once. Sequenced here: peripheral blood, sampled after pregnancy. These receptors were taken from a female donor with multiple sclerosis, enrolled in a pregnancy study. Both conserved end residues are trimmed from each CDR3.

v_call	cdr3_aa
TRBV4-2	ASSPEVSPEKLF
TRBV6-5	ASRDSSGGPNEQF
TRBV5-5	ASSLELSGGHQPQH
TRBV7-9	ASSPSDRGWWNTEAF
TRBV6-5	ASRLLAGGTDTQY
TRBV27	ASSLGGSHQPQH
TRBV5-1	ASSMTSGLYNEQF
TRBV27	ASSFRDTNNEQF
TRBV30	AWSQTRDEQF
TRBV29-1	SVEGYGHSGSIGNEQF
TRBV29-1	SVKSGSGYEQY
TRBV7-9	ASSLGWGAYNEQF
TRBV19	ASSSPGLATPNEQF
TRBV28	ASSLVAEETQY
TRBV15	ATSRTSGSIGTGELF
TRBV27	ASSRQSDYGYT